The 23 T cell receptor beta chains below were found in one sample sequenced in a study of blood T cell repertoires in COVID-19. Profiling relied on immunoSEQ multiplex PCR, and the TCRdb table lists in-frame clones only, not all of them. The repertoire has about 260,000 clones, around 90% of them found once; the top ten carry 3.5% to 4.5%. Specimen: peripheral blood. The origin of the receptors is a man between 60 and 75 years old who had recovered from COVID-19.

As for this clone: One junction end disagrees with the germline gene, perhaps due to a read error. In DNA form, the CDR3 reads TGTGCCAGCAGATTATTAGGGCTAGCGGGGTTATACAATGAGCAGTTCTTC. Residues: CASRLLGLAGLYNEQFF. The chain joins TRBV27 to TRBJ2-1; 9 nucleotides line up with TRBD2. CDR1 is MNHEY and CDR2 is SMNVEV in the germline V gene (reference sequence). The CDR3 runs 17 residues.

The chain has TRBV3-1 (or the pseudogene TRBV3-2) and TRBJ1-2; no reliable D call. The V end was cut by 5 bases, the J end by 6 bases, with 13 bases between. CDR1 and CDR2 from the germline V gene are LGHDT and YNNKEL (reference sequence). The CDR3 spans 13 residues. The CDR3 sequence: CASSGGTVHGYTF. The CDR3, as DNA: TGTGCCAGCAGCGGTGGCACAGTTCATGGCTACACCTTC.

The chain carries TRBV4-2 and TRBJ2-5, with TRBD2 matching 9 bases. V was pared by 3 bases and J by 3 bases, with 5 bases of the junction left unmatched. The CDR3 loop spans 15 amino acids. Germline V gives CDR1 LGHNA, CDR2 YNFKEQ. The CDR3 loop reads CASSQSSSGEETQYF. The CDR3 DNA sequence: TGTGCCAGCAGCCAGTCCTCTAGCGGGGAAGAGACCCAGTACTTC.

The CDR3 region is CASSYKVRGVEETQYF. The CDR3 DNA reads as TGTGCCAGCAGTTACAAGGTCCGGGGGGTGGAAGAGACCCAGTACTTC. This rearrangement joins TRBV6-5 to TRBJ2-5, with TRBD2 identical over 7 bases. V dropped 2 bases and J dropped 3; count of bases not matched to a gene: 9. Germline lookup yields CDR1 MNHEY and CDR2 SVGAGI. The CDR3 has 16 amino acids.

The chain links TRBV25-1 to TRBJ1-1; D unclear. The CDR3 has 13 residues. V dropped 2 bases and J dropped 3 bases, with 7 bases sitting between them. CDR1 and CDR2 (germline): MGHDK, SYGVNS. CDR3 nucleotide sequence: TGTGCCAGCAGTGAACGGGGTGACACTGAAGCTTTCTTT. Translating gives CASSERGDTEAFF.

This chain connects TRBV3-1 (or the pseudogene TRBV3-2) to TRBJ2-5; 9 nucleotides align to TRBD2. Germline lookup yields CDR1 LGHDT and CDR2 YNNKEL (reference sequence). After removal of 4 bases from V and 5 bases from J, the junction contained 14 bases not matched to a gene. This CDR3 contains 17 residues. The CDR3 loop reads CASSPGTSLKWRETQYF. CDR3 nucleotide sequence: TGTGCCAGCAGCCCCGGGACTAGCCTGAAGTGGCGGGAGACCCAGTACTTC.

This clone was counted between two and nine times. The DNA for the CDR3 is TGTGCCAGCAACACCGCGACTTCAGATACGCAGTATTTT. This translates into CASNTATSDTQYF. The V gene is TRBV6-5, the J gene TRBJ2-3; no clear D. The CDR3 is 13 amino acids. Germline CDR1 is MNHEY and CDR2 is SVGAGI. V lost 7 bases and J lost 4, with 12 bases in between.

V gene TRBV19 combines with J gene TRBJ2-5, with TRBD1 matching over 7 bases. Trimming at V came to 6 bases and at J to 5 bases, leaving 9 bases not matched to a gene. Germline CDR1 is LNHDA and CDR2 is SQIVND (reference sequence). There are 14 residues in the CDR3. CDR3 sequence reads: CASSRDSQGETQYF. The CDR3 region has the DNA TGTGCCAGTAGCCGGGACAGCCAAGGGGAGACCCAGTACTTC.

The V and J genes are TRBV4-1 and TRBJ2-7; 9 bases agree with TRBD1. V trimming: 3 bases; J trimming: 0 bases; junction bases outside the gene matches: 6. The CDR3 totals 16 residues. From germline, CDR1 is MGHRA and CDR2 YSYEKL. CDR3 sequence reads: CASSHPQGASSYEQYF. Here the CDR3 DNA reads TGCGCCAGCAGCCACCCACAGGGGGCGAGCTCCTACGAGCAGTACTTC.

V gene TRBV6-5 combines with J gene TRBJ1-5, with TRBD1 matching 10 bases. Trimming took 5 bases from V and 4 from J; bases not matched to a gene: 5. Germline CDR1 and CDR2: MNHEY and SVGAGI. The CDR3 has 15 amino acids. The CDR3 sequence is CASSNDRGRNQPQHF. CDR3 nucleotide sequence: TGTGCCAGCAGTAACGACAGGGGGCGGAATCAGCCCCAGCATTTT.

The chain uses TRBV19 and TRBJ2-2; 9 nucleotides match TRBD2. Germline V gene data show CDR1 as LNHDA and CDR2 as SQIVND (reference sequence). Trimming at V came to 3 bases and at J to 6 bases, leaving 11 bases not matched to a gene. This CDR3 has 17 amino acids. CDR3 in DNA: TGTGCCAGTAGTATTTCCCCTAGCGGGACCCCCCCCGGGGAGCTGTTTTTT. This encodes CASSISPSGTPPGELFF. Looking up the rest from reference TRBV19 and TRBJ2-2 gives the full variable domain: DGGITQSPKYLFRKEGQNVTLSCEQNLNHDAMYWYRQDPGQGLRLIYYSQIVNDFQKGDIAEGYSVSREKKESFPLTVTSAQKNPTAFYLCASSISPSGTPPGELFFGEGSRLTVL.

The V gene is TRBV5-1, the J gene TRBJ1-4; maybe TRBD1 (5 bases). The germline gives CDR1 SGHRS, CDR2 YFSETQ. The CDR3 is 14 residues long. Trimming left V 2 bases short and J 4 bases short, with 9 bases between. The CDR3 nucleotides are TGCGCCAGCAGCTTAGACAGCTATAATGAAAAACTGTTTTTT. It yields the protein CASSLDSYNEKLFF.

This rearrangement joins TRBV6-2 or TRBV6-3 to TRBJ2-5; 9 bases agree with TRBD1. The germline gives CDR1 MNHEY, CDR2 SVGEGT. The CDR3 sequence is 16 residues long. V gave up 5 bases and J gave up 4 bases; unmatched junction bases: 11. As DNA, the CDR3 is TGTGCCAGCAGTCTGGGACAGGGCCTTCAGGGAGAGACCCAGTACTTC. Translating it yields CASSLGQGLQGETQYF.

The chain is built from TRBV10-3 and TRBJ2-7; 7 bases line up with TRBD1. J lost 0 bases, V lost 5 bases, and 4 bases had no gene match. The CDR3 is 14 amino acids. The V gene's germline CDR1 is ENHRY and CDR2 SYGVKD. The CDR3 sequence is CAISPGQSSYEQYF. Written as DNA, the CDR3 is TGTGCCATCAGTCCGGGACAGAGCTCCTACGAGCAGTACTTC.

The chain carries TRBV9 and TRBJ1-4, with 12 bases fitting TRBD1. Per the germline V gene, CDR1 is SGDLS and CDR2 is YYNGEE. V was clipped by 3 bases and J by 8 bases; unmatched bases: 5. This CDR3 is built from 15 residues. CDR3 sequence: CASSDGTGGSEKLFF. In DNA form, the CDR3 reads TGTGCCAGCAGCGACGGGACAGGGGGCTCGGAAAAACTGTTTTTT.

The chain employs TRBV4-2 and TRBJ2-7; 9 positions match TRBD1. Germline CDR1 is LGHNA and CDR2 is YNFKEQ. This CDR3 contains 15 residues. The junction had 3 bases not matched to a gene; V was cut back by 3 bases and J by 0 bases. This CDR3 reads CASSHGTGPSYEQYF. DNA of the CDR3: TGTGCCAGCAGCCACGGGACAGGGCCCTCCTACGAGCAGTACTTC.

The V gene is TRBV5-1, the J gene TRBJ2-5, with D maybe TRBD2 (5 bases). This CDR3 spans 16 amino acids. Germline CDR1 and CDR2: SGHRS and YFSETQ. The V and J ends lost 0 bases and 3 bases respectively, with 15 bases between them. As DNA, the CDR3 is TGCGCCAGCAGCTTGGTAGCAGGACTGAGGGAAGAGACCCAGTACTTC. Residues: CASSLVAGLREETQYF.

In DNA, the CDR3 is TGCAGTGCTACCGACACCGGGGAGCTGTTTTTT. Translating it yields CSATDTGELFF. This chain joins TRBV20-1 and TRBJ2-2; D is unresolved. Trimming removed 4 bases at V and 3 bases at J, with 3 bases between. Germline loops: CDR1 DFQATT, CDR2 SNEGSKA (reference sequence). This CDR3 has 11 amino acids.

J is TRBJ1-4 and V is TRBV7-2, with 7 bases that match TRBD1. With 1 base clipped from V and 3 bases from J, the junction kept 2 bases outside the gene matches. Looked up from germline, CDR1 is SGHTA and CDR2 is FQGNSA. The CDR3 is 15 amino acids. The CDR3 sequence: CASSLGDSSNEKLFF. The CDR3, as DNA: TGTGCCAGCAGCTTAGGGGACAGTTCTAATGAAAAACTGTTTTTT. Complete variable domain (other parts from reference TRBV7-2 and TRBJ1-4): GAGVSQSPSNKVTEKGKDVELRCDPISGHTALYWYRQSLGQGLEFLIYFQGNSAPDKSGLPSDRFSAERTGGSVSTLTIQRTQQEDSAVYLCASSLGDSSNEKLFFGSGTQLSVL.

The chain employs TRBV6-5 and TRBJ2-1; 11 bases line up with TRBD1. Germline CDR1 MNHEY, CDR2 SVGAGI. V lost 0 bases and J lost 6; bases outside the gene matches: 1. This CDR3 is 15 amino acids long. The CDR3: CASSYSGQGVNEQFF. CDR3 nucleotides: TGTGCCAGCAGTTACTCGGGACAGGGGGTCAATGAGCAGTTCTTC.

V and J are TRBV6-5 and TRBJ2-1; D remains ambiguous. V shed 6 bases and J shed 7 bases, with 10 bases lying between them. The length of the CDR3 is 12 residues. Germline V CDR1 and CDR2: MNHEY, SVGAGI. The CDR3, as DNA: TGTGCCAGCAGCTGGTACTCGAATGAGCAGTTCTTC. This encodes CASSWYSNEQFF.

The rearrangement uses TRBV21-1 and TRBJ1-5. TRBV21-1 is a pseudogene locus. This CDR3 spans 15 amino acids. The CDR3 region is CASSKAGRGGQPQHF. The CDR3 DNA is TGTGCCAGCAGCAAGGCGGGGCGCGGGGGTCAGCCCCAGCATTTT.

V and J are TRBV7-9 and TRBJ2-1; weak D call: TRBD1 (6 bases). V lost 4 bases and J lost 10, with 11 bases in between. CDR1 SEHNR and CDR2 FQNEAQ come from the germline V gene (reference sequence). The CDR3 is 12 residues long. CDR3 in amino acids: CASSSQGNEQFF. DNA for the CDR3: TGTGCCAGCAGCTCACAGGGAAACGAGCAGTTCTTC.